This TCR beta chain was recorded in a study of identical twins. The CDR3 spans 15 residues. With 3 bases clipped from V and 0 bases from J, the junction kept 1 base outside the gene matches. The germline V gene encodes CDR1 SGHRS and CDR2 YFSETQ. This clonotype was observed at least ten times. Template switching added a universal primer site, and cDNA bore unique molecular identifiers. TCRdb fed the 5' RACE reads into MiXCR, producing one record per CDR3 protein. In the table there are 420,000 or so distinct CDR3 sequences, about 18% of which are singletons. The V call is TRBV5-1, the J call TRBJ2-7, with TRBD2 matching 12 bases. This TCR came from a man aged 50-59 years in good health. Sequenced sample: naive T cells sorted from blood. The CDR3 is CASSSGLAGSYEQYF. DNA of the CDR3: TGCGCCAGCAGCTCGGGACTAGCGGGCTCCTACGAGCAGTACTTC.